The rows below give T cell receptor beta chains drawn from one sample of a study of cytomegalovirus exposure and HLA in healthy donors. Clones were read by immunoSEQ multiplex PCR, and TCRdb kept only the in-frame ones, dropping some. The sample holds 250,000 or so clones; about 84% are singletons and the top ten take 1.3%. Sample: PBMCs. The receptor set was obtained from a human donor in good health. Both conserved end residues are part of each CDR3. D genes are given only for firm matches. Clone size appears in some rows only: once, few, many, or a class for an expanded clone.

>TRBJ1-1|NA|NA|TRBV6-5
CASRPRQGDTEAFF
TGTGCCAGCAGGCCTCGGCAGGGTGACACTGAAGCTTTCTTT
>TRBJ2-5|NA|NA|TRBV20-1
CSVYRETQYF
TGCAGTGTTTACAGGGAGACCCAGTACTTC
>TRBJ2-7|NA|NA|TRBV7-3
CASSPQGAAGERYEQYF
TGTGCCAGCAGCCCCCAGGGGGCCGCGGGAGAAAGGTACGAGCAGTACTTC
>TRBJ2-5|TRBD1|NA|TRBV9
CASSVTGGQETQYF
TGTGCCAGCAGCGTGACAGGGGGCCAAGAGACCCAGTACTTC
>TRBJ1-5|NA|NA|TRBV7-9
CSSSLGQGTYQPQHF
TGTTCCAGCAGCTTAGGGCAAGGGACTTATCAGCCCCAGCATTTT
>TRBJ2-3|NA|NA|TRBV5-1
CASSLTTDTQYF
TGCGCCAGCAGCTTAACTACAGATACGCAGTATTTT
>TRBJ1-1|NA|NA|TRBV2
CASSVGGQPNTEAFF
TGTGCCAGCAGTGTTGGAGGTCAGCCGAACACTGAAGCTTTCTTT
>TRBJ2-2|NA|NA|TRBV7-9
CASRGTGAGNTGELFF
TGTGCCAGCAGAGGAACGGGAGCTGGGAACACCGGGGAGCTGTTTTTT
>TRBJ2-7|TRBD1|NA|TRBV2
CASSKRDSSYEQYF
TGTGCCAGCAGTAAACGGGACAGCTCCTACGAGCAGTACTTC
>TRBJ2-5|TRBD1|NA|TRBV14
CASSHRRFGTVQETQYF
TGTGCCAGCAGCCATCGTCGATTCGGGACAGTACAAGAGACCCAGTACTTC
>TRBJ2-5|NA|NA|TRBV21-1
CASSIRSGQGGETQYF
TGTGCCAGCAGCATCCGATCCGGACAGGGTGGAGAGACCCAGTACTTC
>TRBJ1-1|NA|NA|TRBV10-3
CATRQDTYTEAFF
TGTGCCACCCGACAGGATACTTACACTGAAGCTTTCTTT
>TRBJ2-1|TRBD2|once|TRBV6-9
CASRGGGRAVNEQFF
TGTGCCAGCAGGGGAGGCGGGAGGGCCGTCAATGAGCAGTTCTTC